The 27 T cell receptor beta chains below come from one sample, sequenced in a study of OX40 agonist ivuxolimab in advanced cancers. Repertoires were generated with immunoSEQ multiplex PCR, while TCRdb's copy carries only in-frame clones and drops some. The sample carries about 75,000 clones, about 88% recorded once. Sequencing used CD4+ or CD8+ T cells sorted from blood, obtained in a trial of the OX40 agonist ivuxolimab. Every receptor here comes from an adult with an advanced solid tumor such as melanoma, head and neck, liver or kidney cancer.

The V and J genes are TRBV21-1 and TRBJ1-1. TRBV21-1 corresponds to a pseudogene. CDR3 length equals 17 residues. The CDR3 region is CASSEPNHPPMNTEAFF. In DNA form, the CDR3 reads TGTGCCAGCAGCGAACCTAACCATCCCCCCATGAACACTGAAGCTTTCTTT.

This chain uses TRBV19 with TRBJ1-1, with D perhaps matching TRBD1 (6 bases). The CDR3 is 11 residues long. Trimming took 4 bases from V and 11 from J, leaving 11 bases between them. The V gene's germline CDR1 is LNHDA and CDR2 SQIVND (reference sequence). CDR3 residues: CASSTRGSAFF. The CDR3 DNA is TGTGCCAGTAGTACAAGGGGGTCGGCTTTCTTT.

V usage is TRBV28 and J usage is TRBJ1-6; a weak D match, TRBD1 (5 bases). The CDR3 runs to 13 residues. Trimming removed 10 bases at V and 5 bases at J, with 12 bases between. Germline CDR1 is MDHEN and CDR2 is SYDVKM. The CDR3 nucleotides are TGTGCCACCGTGGGACGGAATAATTCACCCCTCCACTTT. Protein product: CATVGRNNSPLHF.

This clone was seen a few times. This chain links TRBV5-6 with TRBJ2-5; D possibly corresponds to TRBD2 (5 bases). Germline loops: CDR1 SGHDT, CDR2 YYEEEE. The CDR3 runs 12 residues. V was pared by 5 bases and J by 7 bases, with 12 bases between. The DNA for the CDR3 is TGTGCCAGCAGAGGGAACGCGGGGACCCAGTACTTC. Translation gives CASRGNAGTQYF.

The chain couples TRBV5-1 to TRBJ2-5, with D possibly matching TRBD1 (5 bases). Trimming took off 0 bases at V and 3 bases at J, with 9 bases between the two ends. CDR3 length: 14 residues. In germline, CDR1 is SGHRS, CDR2 YFSETQ. CDR3 in amino acids: CASSLGDREETQYF. The DNA for the CDR3 is TGCGCCAGCAGCTTGGGTGACAGAGAAGAGACCCAGTACTTC.

A single count supports this clone. The rearrangement uses TRBV7-8 and TRBJ2-7, with 7 nucleotides matching TRBD1. The germline CDR1 and CDR2 sequences are SGHVS and FQNEAQ. The CDR3 length is 14 residues. Losses at the gene ends were 7 bases for V and 2 bases for J; bases not matched to a gene: 8. In DNA form, the CDR3 reads TGTGCCAGCACCCTCGGGACAGACGCCTACGAGCAGTACTTC. It is translated as CASTLGTDAYEQYF.

This chain uses TRBV6-5 with TRBJ2-7; 10 positions agree with TRBD2. This CDR3 has 14 amino acids. CDR1 is MNHEY and CDR2 is SVGAGI in the germline V gene. Trimming at V came to 5 bases and at J to 3 bases, leaving 4 bases not matched to a gene. For the CDR3, the DNA is TGTGCCAGCAGTCAGCGACTAGCGGGCTACGAGCAGTACTTC. Translation gives CASSQRLAGYEQYF.

The rearrangement joins TRBV27 to TRBJ2-1; TRBD1 aligns across 8 bases. The CDR3 covers 14 residues. CDR1 is MNHEY and CDR2 is SMNVEV in the germline V gene (reference sequence). The V gene end was trimmed by 6 bases and the J gene end by 7 bases; junction bases not matched to a gene: 8. The CDR3 sequence: CASRPGTGGNEQFF. The CDR3 coding sequence is TGTGCCAGCAGACCTGGGACAGGCGGGAATGAGCAGTTCTTC.

This chain uses TRBV15 with TRBJ2-7; possibly TRBD1 or TRBD2 for D (5 bases each). CDR3 length equals 16 residues. Trimming stripped 5 bases from V and 7 bases from J, with 24 bases between. Germline values: CDR1 LNHNV, CDR2 YYDKDF (reference sequence). The CDR3 sequence: CATSGGTGRMAREQYF. The CDR3 coding sequence is TGTGCCACCAGCGGTGGGACGGGACGGATGGCTCGGGAGCAGTACTTC.

The rearrangement uses TRBV6-5 and TRBJ2-3; the match to TRBD1 covers 7 bases. V shed 2 bases and J 4 bases; nucleotides not matched to a gene: 6. This CDR3 is built from 15 residues. Germline assignment: CDR1 MNHEY and CDR2 SVGAGI. The CDR3 here is CASSYTGEGADTQYF. The CDR3, as DNA: TGTGCCAGCAGTTACACAGGGGAAGGGGCAGATACGCAGTATTTT.

V is TRBV6-6 and J is TRBJ1-3, with D uncertain. V gave up 4 bases and J gave up 0 bases, with 1 base separating them. Per germline, CDR1 MNHNY and CDR2 SVGAGI (reference sequence). The CDR3 consists of 12 residues. Here the CDR3 DNA reads TGTGCCAGCAGTTTCTCTGGAAACACCATATATTTT. It yields the protein CASSFSGNTIYF.

The chain joins TRBV9 to TRBJ2-1; 11 bases fit TRBD2. The J segment lost 0 bases and the V segment lost 3 bases, leaving 2 bases of the junction unmatched. The germline CDR1 and CDR2 sequences are SGDLS and YYNGEE. The CDR3 is 16 amino acids. The CDR3 DNA reads as TGTGCCAGCAGCGCTCTAGCGGGAGGCTCCTACAATGAGCAGTTCTTC. Encoded protein: CASSALAGGSYNEQFF.

This chain links TRBV28 with TRBJ1-1; D is ambiguous. The CDR3 contains 12 residues. The V gene lost 6 bases and the J gene lost 7 bases, with 12 bases spanning the gap. Germline values: CDR1 MDHEN, CDR2 SYDVKM. CDR3 residues: CASRVTALEAFF. DNA for the CDR3: TGTGCCAGCAGGGTAACTGCCCTTGAAGCTTTCTTT.

The V gene is TRBV6-6, the J gene TRBJ2-5, with D hard to call. The end of the DNA fits TRBJ2-7 better, so the J call may be wrong. The CDR3 covers 16 residues. The germline CDR1 and CDR2 sequences are MNHNY and SVGAGI (reference sequence). The CDR3 protein is CASSSSPRRLPYEQYF. CDR3 bases: TGTGCCAGCAGTTCCTCCCCCCGGCGTCTCCCCTACGAGCAGTACTTC.

This rearrangement joins TRBV6-5 to TRBJ2-1; 9 bases are a match to TRBD1. Trimming took 4 bases from V and 4 from J; bases not matched to a gene: 5. Germline V gene lookup returns CDR1 MNHEY and CDR2 SVGAGI. The CDR3 contains 15 residues. The CDR3 here is CASSSPGQGYNEQFF. The CDR3 nucleotides read TGTGCCAGCAGTTCTCCGGGACAGGGATACAATGAGCAGTTCTTC.

V usage is TRBV5-1 and J usage is TRBJ2-2; the match to TRBD1 covers 7 bases. Germline CDR1 and CDR2: SGHRS and YFSETQ. The junction had 9 bases not matched to a gene; V was cut back by 4 bases and J by 9 bases. The CDR3 spans 14 residues. The CDR3 spells CASSVGQSVRELFF. DNA of the CDR3: TGCGCCAGCAGCGTGGGACAGAGTGTCAGGGAGCTGTTTTTT.

The chain carries TRBV9 and TRBJ2-2; tentative D call: TRBD2 (5 bases). V shed 4 bases and J shed 2 bases, with 21 bases lying between them. Germline V gene lookup returns CDR1 SGDLS and CDR2 YYNGEE. There are 18 residues in the CDR3. The CDR3: CASSPEAFPLSNTGELFF. CDR3 in DNA: TGTGCCAGCAGCCCGGAGGCCTTTCCGCTAAGCAACACCGGGGAGCTGTTTTTT. Full variable domain (remainder filled in from reference TRBV9 and TRBJ2-2): DSGVTQTPKHLITATGQRVTLRCSPRSGDLSVYWYQQSLDQGLQFLIQYYNGEERAKGNILERFSAQQFPDLHSELNLSSLELGDSALYFCASSPEAFPLSNTGELFFGEGSRLTVL.

The V call is TRBV6-5, the J call TRBJ1-5; tentative D call: TRBD1 (5 bases). Germline V gives CDR1 MNHEY, CDR2 SVGAGI. CDR3 length equals 15 residues. The V gene lost 6 bases and the J gene lost 0 bases, with 12 bases spanning the gap. The CDR3 spells CASRPREYSNQPQHF. The CDR3 DNA follows: TGTGCCAGCAGGCCCAGGGAATATAGCAATCAGCCCCAGCATTTT.

The V gene is TRBV27, the J gene TRBJ1-1, with D uncertain. This CDR3 spans 12 amino acids. Trimming pared 3 bases from V and 4 bases from J, leaving 6 bases between. The V gene's germline CDR1 is MNHEY and CDR2 SMNVEV (reference sequence). CDR3 sequence: CASSFVGTEAFF. As DNA, the CDR3 is TGTGCCAGCAGTTTTGTAGGCACTGAAGCTTTCTTT.

The gene calls are TRBV6-6 and TRBJ1-6; D not certain. The germline gives CDR1 MNHNY, CDR2 SVGAGI (reference sequence). The V and J ends lost 0 bases and 9 bases respectively, with 6 bases between them. CDR3 size: 13 residues. The CDR3 sequence: CASSYSGVSPLHF. In DNA, the CDR3 is TGTGCCAGCAGTTACTCAGGCGTTTCACCCCTCCACTTT.

The chain couples TRBV18 to TRBJ2-6; the match to TRBD2 covers 7 bases. The germline V gene has CDR1 KGHSH and CDR2 LQKENI. This CDR3 has 17 residues. Trimming removed 2 bases from V and 4 bases from J; junction bases left unmatched: 8. DNA of the CDR3: TGTGCCAGCTCACCAGGTCGCGGGAGCTCGGGGGCCAACGTCCTGACTTTC. It encodes CASSPGRGSSGANVLTF.

This sequence joins TRBV5-6 and TRBJ1-1; 7 bases match TRBD1. Looked up from germline, CDR1 is SGHDT and CDR2 is YYEEEE. Trimming at V came to 4 bases and at J to 1 base, leaving 10 bases not matched to a gene. The CDR3 has 16 amino acids. The CDR3 region has the DNA TGTGCCAGCAGCCGAGCTTCCGGGACAGAGAACACTGAAGCTTTCTTT. Its protein is CASSRASGTENTEAFF.

On this clone itself: A read error may produce the germline difference seen at one junction end. The chain links TRBV6-4 to TRBJ2-2; 11 nucleotides line up with TRBD2. CDR1 and CDR2 (germline): MRHNA, SNTAGT. The CDR3 extends over 17 amino acids. CDR3: CAGSELAGGPNTGELFF. CDR3 DNA: TGTGCCGGCAGTGAGCTAGCGGGGGGCCCCAACACCGGGGAGCTGTTTTTT.

The chain has TRBV7-3 and TRBJ2-3; 14 nucleotides match TRBD2. After removal of 4 bases from V and 5 bases from J, the junction contained 5 bases not matched to a gene. The germline V gene has CDR1 SGHTA and CDR2 FQGTGA. CDR3 length equals 16 residues. Here the CDR3 reads CASSSGTSGRKDTQYF. The CDR3 nucleotides read TGTGCCAGCAGCTCTGGGACTAGCGGGAGAAAAGATACGCAGTATTTT.

The CDR3 nucleotides read TGTGCCACCAGCAGAGATTTCCTAGCGGGTACCGGGGAGCTGTTTTTT. It translates to CATSRDFLAGTGELFF. This chain joins TRBV15 and TRBJ2-2; 8 positions match TRBD2. CDR1 and CDR2 from the germline V gene are LNHNV and YYDKDF (reference sequence). This CDR3 region has 16 residues. After removal of 0 bases from V and 5 bases from J, the junction contained 5 bases not matched to a gene.

V is TRBV19 and J is TRBJ1-6; 7 positions agree with TRBD1. The germline V gene has CDR1 LNHDA and CDR2 SQIVND (reference sequence). There are 17 residues in the CDR3. V dropped 4 bases and J dropped 0; count of bases not matched to a gene: 6. CDR3 amino acids: CASSTAGTASYNSPLHF. CDR3 nucleotides: TGTGCCAGTAGTACTGCCGGGACAGCCTCCTATAATTCACCCCTCCACTTT.

This chain connects TRBV20-1 to TRBJ1-2, with D uncertain. CDR1 is DFQATT, CDR2 SNEGSKA, per germline (reference sequence). Between the trimmed V and J ends, which lost 0 bases and 6 bases, there was a span of 2 bases. This CDR3 has 10 residues. The CDR3 coding sequence is TGCAGTGCTAGAGATGATGGCTACACCTTC. Protein sequence: CSARDDGYTF.